The 32 T cell receptor beta chains in this list originate from one sample, sequenced in a study of tumor-infiltrating lymphocytes in oesophageal squamous cell carcinoma. TCRdb redid the calling of the PCR reads with MiXCR, one entry per CDR3 protein. The data show some 6,000 distinct CDR3 sequences, roughly 14% seen once. Source material: esophageal tumor tissue. These receptors originate from a male donor with esophageal squamous cell carcinoma.

This clonotype was observed at least ten times. The rearrangement uses TRBV12-5 and TRBJ2-5; 8 bases map to TRBD2. V lost 3 bases, J lost 4 bases, and 1 base stayed unmatched. Germline-derived CDR1 and CDR2 are LGHNT and FRNRAP. The CDR3 has 13 residues. The CDR3 nucleotides are TGTGCTAGTGGTTTCGGGGGGGGAGAGACCCAGTACTTC. Translating gives CASGFGGGETQYF.

This clonotype was counted at least ten times. This clone may be a read error of a much larger clone one base away. The gene calls are TRBV6-1 and TRBJ2-7; TRBD1 matches 7 bases. Germline CDR1 and CDR2: MNHNS and SASEGT. The CDR3 contains 16 residues. Germline trimming cut 1 base from V and 7 bases from J; bases unmatched to any gene: 13. CDR3: CASSEVAGGTYNEQYF. Written as DNA, the CDR3 is TGTGCCAGCAGTGAAGTGGCAGGGGGTACCTACAATGAGCAGTACTTC.

Sample share makes this clonotype medium-sized. V gene TRBV6-1 combines with J gene TRBJ2-1; TRBD2 matches 13 bases. This CDR3 is built from 15 residues. From germline, CDR1 is MNHNS and CDR2 SASEGT. V gave up 5 bases and J gave up 7 bases; unmatched junction bases: 5. The CDR3 loop reads CASSPLAGGRNEQFF. CDR3 in DNA: TGTGCCAGCAGTCCACTAGCGGGGGGGCGTAATGAGCAGTTCTTC.

This clonotype occurred many times. A single base separates this from a much larger clone, so it may be a read error. The chain combines TRBV6-4 with TRBJ2-1; TRBD2 matches 8 bases. The assigned J gene may be wrong: the sequence end matches TRBJ2-7 better. Germline assignment: CDR1 MRHNA and CDR2 SNTAGT. There are 15 residues in the CDR3. DNA of the CDR3: TGTGCCAGCAGTGACTCAAGCGGGGGAGGAAATGAGCAGTACTTC. Amino acid sequence: CASSDSSGGGNEQYF.

In the case of this clonotype: It is likely a read error, because the conserved phenylalanine at the end of the CDR3 is missing. The limits of the CDR3 on the DNA are not certain, so only TCRdb's listed CDR3 is given. The chain combines TRBV7-3 with TRBJ2-3; the DNA was not used to check the table's D call, TRBD2. Germline V gives CDR1 SGHTA, CDR2 FQGTGA. The CDR3 is 18 amino acids long, termini counted. This CDR3 is CASSFEAGLSYNEQFFGA.

This clonotype was detected many times. The CDR3 does not close with the conserved phenylalanine or tryptophan, likely indicating a read error. It is unclear where the CDR3 begins or ends on the DNA, so no DNA is shown, and the CDR3 is as TCRdb lists it. The V call is TRBV28, the J call TRBJ2-7; TRBD2 is the table's D call, not checked against the DNA. From germline, CDR1 is MDHEN and CDR2 SYDVKM. The CDR3 is made up of 8 amino acids, end residues included. CDR3 loop: CASSLELA.

The sample holds many counts of this clonotype. The chain joins TRBV5-1 to TRBJ2-2, with unresolved D. Between the trimmed V and J ends, which lost 2 bases and 6 bases, there was a span of 17 bases. CDR1 is SGHRS and CDR2 is YFSETQ in the germline V gene. This CDR3 contains 16 residues. CDR3 nucleotides: TGCGCCAGCAGCTTCCGTCTCGCTACCTCGCCCGGGGAGCTGTTTTTT. It translates to CASSFRLATSPGELFF.

The rearrangement uses TRBV12-3 or TRBV12-4 and TRBJ1-1; no definite D call. V was clipped by 2 bases and J by 4 bases, with 8 bases between them. The CDR3 is 13 amino acids. The CDR3 nucleotides read TGTGCCAGCAGTTTAAGACCGACCACTGAAGCTTTCTTT. It yields the protein CASSLRPTTEAFF.

This clonotype was recorded many times. One end of the junction varies from germline; a read error may be responsible. The chain is built from TRBV6-1 and TRBJ2-5; TRBD1 aligns across 8 bases. Germline V lookup: CDR1 MNHNS, CDR2 SASEGT. This CDR3 contains 13 residues. The CDR3 reads CASSRTGGSPLHF. The CDR3 DNA reads TGTGCCAGCAGTAGAACAGGGGGTTCACCCCTCCACTTC.

By sample fraction, this clonotype is medium-sized (0.01 to 0.1%). V and J are TRBV7-8 and TRBJ1-2; D uncertain. Germline V gives CDR1 SGHVS, CDR2 FQNEAQ. V lost 4 bases, J lost 2 bases, and 11 bases lay in between. The CDR3 contains 14 residues. The CDR3 region is CASSSLRHNYGYTF. In DNA, the CDR3 is TGTGCCAGCAGCTCCCTGAGACACAACTATGGCTACACCTTC. Using reference TRBV7-8 and TRBJ1-2 for the parts outside the CDR3, the full variable domain is GAGVSQSPRYKVAKRGQDVALRCDPISGHVSLFWYQQALGQGPEFLTYFQNEAQLDKSGLPSDRFFAERPEGSVSTLKIQRTQQEDSAVYLCASSSLRHNYGYTFGSGTRLTVV.

By share of the sample, this clonotype is medium-sized. This chain connects TRBV5-1 to TRBJ1-1; TRBD1 aligns across 10 bases. J lost 8 bases, V lost 7 bases, and 11 bases had no gene match. Germline lookup yields CDR1 SGHRS and CDR2 YFSETQ. This CDR3 contains 14 residues. CDR3 in DNA: TGCGCCAGCGGACCCCCGGGACAGGGGAGGGAAGCTTTCTTT. This sequence encodes CASGPPGQGREAFF.

This clonotype qualifies as medium-sized (0.01 to 0.1%). The V call is TRBV6-1, the J call TRBJ2-3, with 8 bases aligning to TRBD2. This CDR3 has 12 amino acids. J lost 7 bases, V lost 6 bases, and 3 bases had no gene match. Germline lookup yields CDR1 MNHNS and CDR2 SASEGT. The CDR3 reads CASSGGANTQYF. Written as DNA, the CDR3 is TGTGCCAGCAGCGGGGGGGCCAATACGCAGTATTTT.

This clonotype was recorded a few times. This chain uses TRBV5-8 with TRBJ1-5; D remains unclear. Germline V gene lookup returns CDR1 SGHTS and CDR2 YDEGEE. V lost 2 bases and J lost 4, with 4 bases in between. This CDR3 is built from 12 residues. The CDR3 here is CASSFINQPQHF. In DNA, the CDR3 is TGTGCCAGCAGCTTTATTAATCAGCCCCAGCATTTT.

The sample holds a few counts of this clonotype. The chain has TRBV20-1 and TRBJ2-3; unclear D gene. Near its end, the DNA agrees better with TRBJ2-7, so the J call may be wrong. The CDR3 covers 14 residues. Per the germline V gene, CDR1 is DFQATT and CDR2 is SNEGSKA (reference sequence). CDR3 in DNA: TGCAGTGCACTCTCTACCCACTCCTCCTACGAGCAGTACTTC. Its translation is CSALSTHSSYEQYF.

This chain connects TRBV15 to TRBJ2-3, with D possibly being TRBD2 (7 bases). Germline CDR1 and CDR2: LNHNV and YYDKDF (reference sequence). Trimming removed 2 bases at V and 0 bases at J, with 15 bases between. This CDR3 is 17 amino acids long. The CDR3 here is CATSRWGGGLSTDTQYF. Written as DNA, the CDR3 is TGTGCCACCAGCAGATGGGGGGGCGGGTTGAGCACAGATACGCAGTATTTT.

This clonotype was seen many times. Being one base from a much bigger clone, this may be a read error. J is TRBJ2-5 and V is TRBV11-2, with 9 nucleotides matching TRBD1. Per the germline V gene, CDR1 is SGHAT and CDR2 is FQNNGV. V shed 5 bases and J 11 bases; nucleotides not matched to a gene: 15. The CDR3 is 15 amino acids. The CDR3 region has the DNA TGTGCCAGCAGCCAGGACAGGGGAGACTACAATGAGCAGTACTTC. The encoded protein is CASSQDRGDYNEQYF.

By proportion, this clonotype is large (0.1 to 1%). The chain combines TRBV7-9 with TRBJ2-1, with 9 positions matching TRBD2. The CDR3 has 14 residues. V lost 5 bases, J lost 3 bases, and 2 bases stayed unmatched. Germline assignment: CDR1 SEHNR and CDR2 FQNEAQ (reference sequence). The CDR3 loop reads CASSRTSDYNEQFF. CDR3 sequence (DNA): TGTGCCAGCAGCCGGACTAGCGACTACAATGAGCAGTTCTTC.

This clonotype has ten or more counts. The J gene is TRBJ2-2, the V gene TRBV11-2; 7 bases fit TRBD1. Germline V gene data show CDR1 as SGHAT and CDR2 as FQNNGV. V was pared by 10 bases and J by 5 bases, with 13 bases of the junction left unmatched. The CDR3 is 15 amino acids. The CDR3 sequence is CAIVRGLQPTGELFF. The CDR3 DNA is TGTGCCATTGTAAGGGGGCTACAACCGACCGGGGAGCTGTTTTTT.

Comments on this clonotype: A read error may explain this, as a much larger clone is one base away. The chain recombines TRBV6-1 with TRBJ1-3; 7 bases match TRBD1. Germline loops: CDR1 MNHNS, CDR2 SASEGT. CDR3 length: 14 residues. J gave up 2 bases and V 7 bases, and 5 bases lay outside the gene matches. The CDR3 DNA sequence: TGTGCCAGCATACACGACAGGGCTGGAAACACCATATATTTT. Amino acids: CASIHDRAGNTIYF.

This clonotype showed up just once. A read error is possible here, since a much larger clone lies one base away. In DNA form, the CDR3 reads TGTGCCAGCAGTTGGCAAAACCTCTACAATGAGCAGTTCTTC. This gives the protein CASSWQNLYNEQFF. V usage is TRBV2 and J usage is TRBJ2-1; D not certain. The CDR3 runs to 14 residues. The V end was cut by 5 bases, the J end by 3 bases, with 11 bases between. The germline CDR1 and CDR2 sequences are SNHLY and FYNNEI.

This sequence joins TRBV4-2 and TRBJ2-3, with a tentative D call TRBD2 (7 bases). Deletions cut 0 bases from V and 4 bases from J, with 17 bases between. Per the germline V gene, CDR1 is LGHNA and CDR2 is YNFKEQ. This CDR3 is built from 17 residues. The CDR3 spells CASSQEPGGGAADTQYF. The CDR3 region has the DNA TGTGCCAGCAGCCAAGAACCGGGTGGGGGGGCCGCAGATACGCAGTATTTT.

This clonotype was seen a handful of times. This sequence joins TRBV24-1 and TRBJ1-2; no clear D. Per germline, CDR1 KGHDR and CDR2 SFDVKD. With 5 bases removed from V and 5 bases from J, the gap between germline ends came to 11 bases. This CDR3 comprises 13 residues. CDR3 sequence reads: CATSGHAAYGYTF. In DNA, the CDR3 is TGTGCCACCAGTGGACATGCGGCTTATGGCTACACCTTC.

The chain has TRBV19 and TRBJ2-2, with D perhaps assigned TRBD1 or TRBD2 (6 bases each). The CDR3 covers 16 residues. Trimming took 7 bases from V and 4 from J, leaving 19 bases between them. Per the germline V gene, CDR1 is LNHDA and CDR2 is SQIVND (reference sequence). Here the CDR3 DNA reads TGTGCCAGTATTCGGGGGCAGGGAAGTGGCACCGGGGAGCTGTTTTTT. Encoded protein: CASIRGQGSGTGELFF.

This clonotype was picked up a small number of times. This is likely a read error, given that the CDR3 carries no conserved phenylalanine or tryptophan at its end. The limits of the CDR3 on the DNA are not certain, so only TCRdb's listed CDR3 is given. This chain links TRBV12-3 or TRBV12-4 with TRBJ2-7; the D call of TRBD1 is as the table states it, not checked on the DNA. The CDR3 is made up of 16 amino acids, end residues included. CDR3 amino acids: CASTPTGDLRGYTFGS.

A remark on this clonotype: A read error is likely, as this CDR3 ends without the conserved phenylalanine or tryptophan. The limits of the CDR3 on the DNA are not certain, so only TCRdb's listed CDR3 is given. The genes are TRBV6-1 and TRBJ2-3; the D call TRBD2 from the table was never checked on the DNA. CDR1 and CDR2 (germline): MNHNS, SASEGT. The CDR3 extends over 17 residues, inclusive of both ends. The CDR3 spells CASTKVGGIIHPSTLGT.

There are many counts of this clonotype. This chain uses TRBV5-4 with TRBJ2-5, with D tentatively TRBD1 (6 bases). V was shortened by 5 bases and J by 3 bases, with 14 bases between the two germline ends. This CDR3 comprises 14 residues. Germline CDR1 SGHNT, CDR2 YYREEE (reference sequence). The CDR3: CASRPGHSKETQYF. CDR3 bases: TGTGCCAGCAGACCGGGACATTCGAAAGAGACCCAGTACTTC.

This clonotype was counted many times. Since the CDR3 does not end with the conserved phenylalanine or tryptophan, this likely comes from a read error. The DNA is omitted, as the CDR3 cannot be located on it reliably, and the CDR3 follows TCRdb's listing. This chain joins TRBV7-3 and TRBJ2-1; the table's D call TRBD2 went unverified against the DNA. CDR1 SGHTA and CDR2 FQGTGA come from the germline V gene. The length of the CDR3 is 9 amino acids, counting both ends. The CDR3 sequence: CASSCFRLA.

The chain is built from TRBV5-6 and TRBJ1-1; D remains unclear. CDR1 and CDR2 (germline): SGHDT, YYEEEE. This CDR3 has 16 amino acids. Trimming removed 4 bases from V and 14 bases from J, with 30 bases in between. CDR3 sequence (DNA): TGTGCCAGCAGCCCCTTCCCACTGTGCTCCTACAATGAGCAGTTCTTT. Protein sequence: CASSPFPLCSYNEQFF.

This clonotype was observed a handful of times. V gene TRBV19 combines with J gene TRBJ1-1; tentatively, D is TRBD1 (5 bases). Germline CDR1 reads LNHDA; CDR2 reads SQIVND (reference sequence). The CDR3 consists of 13 residues. Trimming pared 7 bases from V and 3 bases from J, leaving 12 bases between. The CDR3 region is CASTFTGDTEAFF. CDR3 bases: TGTGCCAGTACCTTTACGGGGGACACTGAAGCTTTCTTT.

This clonotype was counted at least ten times. CDR3 loop: CASSGSGQGDTEAFF. The CDR3 nucleotides read TGTGCCAGCAGTGGTAGTGGGCAGGGGGACACTGAAGCTTTCTTT. This chain links TRBV28 with TRBJ1-1; TRBD1 matches 7 bases. Germline trimming cut 5 bases from V and 3 bases from J; bases unmatched to any gene: 9. This CDR3 region has 15 residues. The V gene's germline CDR1 is MDHEN and CDR2 SYDVKM.

The table lists this clonotype with many counts. The chain employs TRBV11-2 and TRBJ2-7; D not resolved. Looked up from germline, CDR1 is SGHAT and CDR2 is FQNNGV. V was trimmed by 2 bases and J by 7 bases, leaving 12 bases between them. The CDR3 runs to 13 residues. CDR3 protein: CASSLFGNNEQYF. DNA of the CDR3: TGTGCCAGCAGCTTATTCGGTAACAATGAGCAGTACTTC.

Concerning this clonotype itself: The missing conserved phenylalanine or tryptophan at the end of this CDR3 makes a read error likely. The DNA is left out, because the CDR3 cannot be placed on it with certainty; the CDR3 is given as TCRdb lists it. The CDR3 reads CASSLTRVLGYTFGS. This chain connects TRBV5-3 to TRBJ2-7. TRBV5-3 is classed as an ORF, of uncertain function. Ends included, the CDR3 has 15 residues.